A single sample is the source of the 24 T cell receptor beta chains below, sequenced in a study of human T cells and chemical hapten exposure. Specified time point: pre-sensitization, week 0. The treatment denotes: therapeutic diphenylcyclopropenone sensitization with weekly scalp DPC. TCRdb re-called the RACE reads with MiXCR, one entry per CDR3 protein. Of around 120,000 distinct CDR3 sequences in the sample, about 14% were seen once. The sample in question was whole blood, obtained in connection with sensitization to the hapten diphenylcyclopropenone (DPC). These receptors all come from a woman aged 18-29 years with alopecia areata. Some clones in this sample may be carry-over from other donors' samples.

This clonotype was recorded at least ten times. V and J are TRBV6-5 and TRBJ2-7, with 7 bases aligning to TRBD1. The CDR3 extends over 13 amino acids. Trimming took 2 bases from V and 6 from J; bases not matched to a gene: 4. The V gene's germline CDR1 is MNHEY and CDR2 SVGAGI. The CDR3 DNA is TGTGCCAGCAGTTACCCCGGGACAGCCGAGCAGTACTTC. Translating gives CASSYPGTAEQYF.

This clonotype was counted at least ten times. The chain joins TRBV6-1 to TRBJ1-6; no definite D call. CDR3 length equals 16 residues. CDR1 and CDR2 (germline): MNHNS, SASEGT. V gave up 3 bases and J gave up 0 bases, with 9 bases separating them. The chain's CDR3 is CASSDLTSSYNSPLHF. CDR3 DNA: TGTGCCAGCAGTGACCTCACGAGCTCCTATAATTCACCCCTCCACTTT.

The chain uses TRBV9 and TRBJ1-5; D not resolved. From germline, CDR1 is SGDLS and CDR2 YYNGEE. This CDR3 has 15 residues. V was shortened by 2 bases and J by 1 base, with 10 bases between the two germline ends. CDR3 loop: CASSVGGFSNQPQHF. The CDR3 region has the DNA TGTGCCAGCAGCGTCGGAGGATTCAGCAATCAGCCCCAGCATTTT.

Here the CDR3 reads CASSLGGWDSPLHF. Here the CDR3 DNA reads TGTGCCAGCAGTCTCGGGGGTTGGGATTCACCCCTCCACTTT. The chain joins TRBV12-3 or TRBV12-4 to TRBJ1-6, with D perhaps TRBD1 (5 bases). The CDR3 covers 14 residues. V was pared by 5 bases and J by 8 bases, with 13 bases between.

For the CDR3, the DNA is TGTGCCAGCAGCAAGCGGACAGCTTTTCCTAATGAAAAACTGTTTTTT. Translated, it gives CASSKRTAFPNEKLFF. The V call is TRBV5-4, the J call TRBJ1-4; D possibly corresponds to TRBD1 (6 bases). The V gene's germline CDR1 is SGHNT and CDR2 YYREEE (reference sequence). The CDR3 is 16 residues long. V lost 4 bases, J lost 3 bases, and 16 bases lay in between.

This clonotype was seen only a few times. The chain combines TRBV6-5 with TRBJ2-7; TRBD2 matches 8 bases. The ends lost 0 bases at V and 5 bases at J; junction bases unmatched: 9. Germline CDR1 is MNHEY and CDR2 is SVGAGI. This CDR3 is built from 16 residues. CDR3 nucleotides: TGTGCCAGCAGTTACTCGAGGCTAGCGGGTACCCACGAGCAGTACTTC. Encoded protein: CASSYSRLAGTHEQYF.

In this sample, this clonotype turned up a few times. This rearrangement joins TRBV9 to TRBJ1-3; D unresolved. The V end was cut by 0 bases, the J end by 2 bases, with 9 bases between. CDR3 size: 15 residues. Per the germline V gene, CDR1 is SGDLS and CDR2 is YYNGEE. The CDR3 DNA is TGTGCCAGCAGCGTAGCTGGATCACCTGGAAACACCATATATTTT. Amino acid sequence: CASSVAGSPGNTIYF.

The chain combines TRBV18 with TRBJ1-5; 7 nucleotides agree with TRBD1. Germline V lookup: CDR1 KGHSH, CDR2 LQKENI. V shed 3 bases and J 6 bases; nucleotides not matched to a gene: 8. This CDR3 has 15 amino acids. The CDR3 nucleotides read TGTGCCAGCTCACCGCGAACAGGGGCTGGTCAGCCCCAGCATTTT. Translating it yields CASSPRTGAGQPQHF.

V and J are TRBV7-8 and TRBJ2-3; possible D gene TRBD1, 5 bases. The CDR3 loop spans 16 amino acids. V was pared by 0 bases and J by 3 bases, with 13 bases between. Germline V gives CDR1 SGHVS, CDR2 FQNEAQ. CDR3 region: CASSLASLGATDTQYF. Written as DNA, the CDR3 is TGTGCCAGCAGCTTAGCGAGTTTAGGGGCTACAGATACGCAGTATTTT.

This clonotype was seen many times. V usage is TRBV18 and J usage is TRBJ1-2; D not resolved. The CDR3 has 13 residues. Germline CDR1 KGHSH, CDR2 LQKENI. Trimming removed 4 bases from V and 3 bases from J, with 9 bases in between. DNA of the CDR3: TGTGCCAGCTCACTTACTTTCGACTATGGCTACACCTTC. It translates to CASSLTFDYGYTF. The entire variable domain, with the rest obtained from reference TRBV18 and TRBJ1-2, is as follows: NAGVMQNPRHLVRRRGQEARLRCSPMKGHSHVYWYRQLPEEGLKFMVYLQKENIIDESGMPKERFSAEFPKEGPSILRIQQVVRGDSAAYFCASSLTFDYGYTFGSGTRLTVV.

This clonotype came up a few times. The genes are TRBV14 and TRBJ2-1; TRBD2 is a possible D gene (5 bases). The CDR3 length is 16 residues. Germline CDR1 reads SGHDN; CDR2 reads FVKESK. The germline V and J ends were trimmed by 4 bases and 3 bases, with 16 bases remaining between them. CDR3 bases: TGTGCCAGCAGCCTGGACTCTAGGTGGGGCTACAATGAGCAGTTCTTC. This gives the protein CASSLDSRWGYNEQFF.

The chain recombines TRBV29-1 with TRBJ2-1; TRBD1 agrees at 8 bases. CDR1 is SQVTM and CDR2 is ANQGSEA in the germline V gene. V trimming: 0 bases; J trimming: 5 bases; junction bases outside the gene matches: 3. The CDR3 has 14 amino acids. As DNA, the CDR3 is TGCAGCGTTGAAGAGACAGGGGCCCACAATGAGCAGTTCTTC. Translated, it gives CSVEETGAHNEQFF.

The chain recombines TRBV7-8 with TRBJ1-4; TRBD1 is a possible D gene (6 bases). In germline, CDR1 is SGHVS, CDR2 FQNEAQ. The CDR3 is 14 amino acids. Trimming took 4 bases from V and 8 from J, leaving 14 bases between them. CDR3 DNA: TGTGCCAGCAGCTCAGGGACTACAGGGGAAAAACTGTTTTTT. Residues: CASSSGTTGEKLFF.

In its sample, this clonotype was seen many times. This chain joins TRBV6-6 and TRBJ2-4; 15 bases line up with TRBD2. CDR3 size: 18 residues. Germline V gene lookup returns CDR1 MNHNY and CDR2 SVGAGI (reference sequence). V trimming: 3 bases; J trimming: 7 bases; junction bases outside the gene matches: 10. Here the CDR3 reads CASSYWTSGGALGNIQYF. The CDR3 DNA reads TGTGCCAGCAGTTATTGGACTAGCGGGGGGGCCTTAGGGAACATTCAGTACTTC.

The chain combines TRBV20-1 with TRBJ2-7; 9 bases match TRBD2. Germline CDR1 is DFQATT and CDR2 is SNEGSKA (reference sequence). Losses at the gene ends were 6 bases for V and 0 bases for J; bases not matched to a gene: 6. The CDR3 loop spans 14 amino acids. The CDR3 bases are TGCAGTGCATGGACTAGCGAGAGCTCCTACGAGCAGTACTTC. This sequence encodes CSAWTSESSYEQYF.

This clonotype was seen a handful of times. The chain recombines TRBV5-1 with TRBJ1-6; 7 nucleotides match TRBD1. Per the germline V gene, CDR1 is SGHRS and CDR2 is YFSETQ. V was pared by 3 bases and J by 7 bases, with 7 bases of the junction left unmatched. The CDR3 runs to 15 residues. Written as DNA, the CDR3 is TGCGCCAGCAGCTCCCGACAGGGCCAAAATTCACCCCTCCACTTT. Protein product: CASSSRQGQNSPLHF.

This clonotype was detected many times. V gene TRBV4-2 combines with J gene TRBJ1-3; D not resolved. V gave up 0 bases and J gave up 0 bases, with 6 bases separating them. Germline CDR1 LGHNA, CDR2 YNFKEQ. CDR3 size: 15 residues. The CDR3 loop reads CASSQETSSGNTIYF. The CDR3 coding sequence is TGTGCCAGCAGCCAAGAGACCAGCTCTGGAAACACCATATATTTT.

This clonotype was observed many times. This chain connects TRBV7-9 to TRBJ2-6; the D is unclear. CDR3 length equals 13 residues. V shed 6 bases and J shed 0 bases, with 3 bases lying between them. Germline assignment: CDR1 SEHNR and CDR2 FQNEAQ (reference sequence). The CDR3 sequence is CASRDSGANVLTF. The DNA for the CDR3 is TGTGCCAGCAGGGACTCTGGGGCCAACGTCCTGACTTTC.

This clonotype has more than one count but fewer than ten. J is TRBJ2-7 and V is TRBV7-9, with 8 bases fitting TRBD2. Germline loops: CDR1 SEHNR, CDR2 FQNEAQ (reference sequence). J was trimmed by 2 bases and V by 1 base; bases with no gene match: 1. The CDR3 has 14 residues. The CDR3 coding sequence is TGTGCCAGCAGCTTAGTAGCGGGACCCTACGAGCAGTACTTC. This sequence encodes CASSLVAGPYEQYF. Full variable domain (outside the CDR3, taken from reference TRBV7-9 and TRBJ2-7): DTGVSQNPRHKITKRGQNVTFRCDPISEHNRLYWYRQTLGQGPEFLTYFQNEAQLEKSRLLSDRFSAERPKGSFSTLEIQRTEQGDSAMYLCASSLVAGPYEQYFGPGTRLTVT.

This clonotype has only a few counts. The chain carries TRBV20-1 and TRBJ1-4, with D unresolved. Germline V gives CDR1 DFQATT, CDR2 SNEGSKA (reference sequence). This CDR3 is built from 13 residues. Deletions cut 6 bases from V and 8 bases from J, with 16 bases between. The CDR3 sequence is CSASREDGEKLFF. The CDR3 bases are TGCAGTGCCAGCCGGGAAGACGGGGAAAAACTGTTTTTT.

The rearrangement uses TRBV15 and TRBJ1-1; unclear D gene. This CDR3 is 13 amino acids long. V lost 0 bases and J 1 base, leaving 3 bases between the germline ends. Germline CDR1 and CDR2: LNHNV and YYDKDF (reference sequence). The CDR3 DNA reads TGTGCCACCAGCAGAGATAAGAACACTGAAGCTTTCTTT. Translated: CATSRDKNTEAFF.

This CDR3 reads CASSFGDHQPQHF. CDR3 coding DNA: TGTGCCAGCAGTTTTGGGGATCATCAGCCCCAGCATTTT. This chain links TRBV12-3 or TRBV12-4 with TRBJ1-5, with unresolved D. V was cut by 3 bases and J by 5 bases, with 8 bases left in between. The CDR3 loop spans 13 amino acids.

This clonotype was seen more than once but under ten times. V is TRBV29-1 and J is TRBJ1-2; 9 bases match TRBD1. Germline CDR1 and CDR2: SQVTM and ANQGSEA. The CDR3 has 13 amino acids. With 5 bases clipped from V and 7 bases from J, the junction kept 8 bases outside the gene matches. CDR3 DNA: TGCAGCGTTCGCACAGGGGGCGCGTTTGGCTACACCTTC. Residues: CSVRTGGAFGYTF. Full variable domain (missing parts from reference TRBV29-1 and TRBJ1-2): SAVISQKPSRDICQRGTSLTIQCQVDSQVTMMFWYRQQPGQSLTLIATANQGSEATYESGFVIDKFPISRPNLTFSTLTVSNMSPEDSSIYLCSVRTGGAFGYTFGSGTRLTVV.

This clonotype was seen repeatedly, ten times or more. This sequence joins TRBV6-2 or TRBV6-3 and TRBJ2-7; D unresolved. Germline-derived CDR1 and CDR2 are MNHEY and SVGEGT. This CDR3 is built from 15 residues. The germline V and J ends were trimmed by 0 bases and 0 bases, with 9 bases remaining between them. CDR3 in amino acids: CASSYSMGPSYEQYF. The CDR3 DNA sequence: TGTGCCAGCAGTTACTCGATGGGCCCCTCCTACGAGCAGTACTTC.